This T cell receptor (beta chain) comes out of a study of cytomegalovirus exposure and HLA in healthy donors. Study outcomes and limitations: An analysis was carried out later, and it reportedly showed fewer N-insertions in an Asian-associated ancestry cluster than the approximately 700-donor mean.

Remarks on this clone: The antigen is undetermined.

The PCR ran on 60 Vbeta and 13 Jbeta primers. The data were produced by immunoSEQ multiplex PCR, yet TCRdb's version contains in-frame clones alone and is incomplete. The sample records 200,000 or so clones, roughly 84% being singletons. The sample was PBMCs. This clonotype was obtained from a boy aged 5-17 years in good health and CMV-seronegative.

Here the CDR3 reads CASSGQTGGTSGNTIYF. In DNA, the CDR3 is TGTGCCAGCAGCGGCCAGACAGGGGGCACTTCTGGAAACACCATATATTTT. The chain uses TRBV9 and TRBJ1-3; TRBD1 aligns across 10 bases. V dropped 3 bases and J dropped 1; count of bases not matched to a gene: 7. The CDR3 contains 17 residues. Germline loops: CDR1 SGDLS, CDR2 YYNGEE.